The 18 T cell receptor beta chains listed next were all sequenced from one sample in a study of metastatic and nonmetastatic thyroid tumors. TCRdb re-called the PCR reads through MiXCR. The sample lists 50,000 to 65,000 clones, about 15% occurring once. Thyroid surgery was performed in patients who had received no treatment beforehand. Input material: blood. The receptors stem from a female donor with papillary thyroid cancer or a benign thyroid nodule (not recorded which). Some clones in this sample may be carry-over from other donors' samples.

This clone was seen ten or more times. The chain joins TRBV28 to TRBJ2-7; 8 bases map to TRBD2. V lost 7 bases to trimming and J lost 6 bases; unmatched junction nucleotides: 14. The CDR3 has 15 residues. CDR1 is MDHEN and CDR2 is SYDVKM in the germline V gene. The CDR3 region has the DNA TGTGCCAGCACCAAAACGGGGGGGGGGTCGCTCGAGCAGTACTTC. This translates into CASTKTGGGSLEQYF.

By share, this clone counts as medium-sized. V usage is TRBV12-3 or TRBV12-4 and J usage is TRBJ2-7; possibly TRBD2 for D (5 bases). The V end lost 3 bases, the J end lost 5 bases, and 8 bases lay between the germline ends. The CDR3 consists of 12 residues. The CDR3 DNA is TGTGCCAGCAGTTTCCCGGGGAACGAGCAGTACTTC. It specifies CASSFPGNEQYF.

This clone was counted many times. V and J are TRBV28 and TRBJ2-1, with 10 bases lining up with TRBD2. Germline CDR1 MDHEN, CDR2 SYDVKM. V shed 6 bases, J shed 3 bases, and the junction held 8 bases outside the gene matches. The CDR3 is 16 residues long. This chain's CDR3 is CASSAFSGRHYNEQFF. Written as DNA, the CDR3 is TGTGCCAGCAGCGCATTTAGCGGGAGGCACTACAATGAGCAGTTCTTC.

This clone was seen many times. The chain recombines TRBV20-1 with TRBJ2-3, with 8 bases that match TRBD2. The germline V gene encodes CDR1 DFQATT and CDR2 SNEGSKA (reference sequence). The trim removed 3 bases at V and 4 bases at J, leaving 12 bases unmatched. The CDR3 loop spans 16 amino acids. As DNA, the CDR3 is TGCAGTGCTAGTATGAGGGCTAGCGGGTATTCAGATACGCAGTATTTT. It yields the protein CSASMRASGYSDTQYF.

On this clone itself: Compared with germline, one end of the junction differs, possibly owing to a read error. This sequence joins TRBV20-1 and TRBJ1-2, with 8 bases identical to TRBD1. Germline CDR1 DFQATT, CDR2 SNEGSKA (reference sequence). The CDR3 is 14 amino acids. The CDR3 loop is CSASLSGTGYVYTF. The CDR3 DNA sequence: TGCAGTGCTTCCCTCTCCGGGACAGGTTATGTCTACACCTTC.

This clone was recorded many times. The sample holds other DNA sequences that translate to the same CDR3. CDR3 sequence (DNA): TGTGCCATCAGAAGGGGAGAGCCTAGCTCCTACGAGCAGTACTTC. Amino acid sequence: CAIRRGEPSSYEQYF. The rearrangement joins TRBV10-3 to TRBJ2-7, with D perhaps being TRBD1 or TRBD2 (5 bases each). Germline CDR1 reads ENHRY; CDR2 reads SYGVKD. The CDR3 covers 15 residues. V was clipped by 6 bases and J by 0 bases, with 15 bases between them.

This clone was found many times. The rearrangement links TRBV10-3 to TRBJ2-4; 11 bases agree with TRBD2. Per the germline V gene, CDR1 is ENHRY and CDR2 is SYGVKD. This CDR3 has 16 amino acids. J was trimmed by 6 bases and V by 2 bases; bases with no gene match: 6. The CDR3 sequence is CAISERLAGGPNIQYF. The CDR3 coding sequence is TGTGCCATCAGTGAGAGGCTAGCGGGAGGACCAAACATTCAGTACTTC.

This clone was counted once. The chain is built from TRBV9 and TRBJ2-3; D perhaps matches TRBD2 (5 bases). This CDR3 comprises 16 residues. V was trimmed by 1 base and J by 0 bases, leaving 12 bases between them. The germline CDR1 and CDR2 sequences are SGDLS and YYNGEE. The CDR3 nucleotides are TGTGCCAGCAGCGTATATTCGGGATGGAGCACAGATACGCAGTATTTT. Encoded protein: CASSVYSGWSTDTQYF.

This clone appeared many times. The rearrangement joins TRBV19 to TRBJ2-6, with TRBD1 matching 12 bases. The V and J ends lost 4 bases and 0 bases, in that order; junction bases with no gene match: 10. The CDR3 is 20 residues long. Germline loops: CDR1 LNHDA, CDR2 SQIVND (reference sequence). CDR3 sequence (DNA): TGTGCCAGTAGTACTACCGGGACAGGGGGCCGTCACTCTGGGGCCAACGTCCTGACTTTC. Translated: CASSTTGTGGRHSGANVLTF.

This clone has a count of ten or more. V usage is TRBV6-1 and J usage is TRBJ2-1; 16 bases map to TRBD2. Trimming at V came to 6 bases and at J to 7 bases, leaving 6 bases not matched to a gene. The CDR3 has 16 amino acids. Looked up from germline, CDR1 is MNHNS and CDR2 is SASEGT. This CDR3 reads CASSAPGLAGGNEQFF. The CDR3, as DNA: TGTGCCAGCAGCGCACCGGGACTAGCGGGAGGGAATGAGCAGTTCTTC.

This clone has ten or more counts. This chain joins TRBV2 and TRBJ2-7; 9 positions agree with TRBD2. This CDR3 contains 13 residues. CDR1 is SNHLY, CDR2 FYNNEI, per germline. J was trimmed by 7 bases and V by 5 bases; bases with no gene match: 6. Here the CDR3 reads CASSWGLAEEQYF. CDR3 DNA sequence: TGTGCCAGCAGTTGGGGACTAGCTGAAGAGCAGTACTTC. The full variable domain, with the rest looked up from reference TRBV2 and TRBJ2-7, is EPEVTQTPSHQVTQMGQEVILRCVPISNHLYFYWYRQILGQKVEFLVSFYNNEISEKSEIFDDQFSVERPDGSNFTLKIRSTKLEDSAMYFCASSWGLAEEQYFGPGTRLTVT.

This clone showed up many times. The V and J genes are TRBV20-1 and TRBJ2-2; D is possibly TRBD2 (6 bases). The germline V gene has CDR1 DFQATT and CDR2 SNEGSKA (reference sequence). V was shortened by 2 bases and J by 0 bases, with 16 bases between the two germline ends. The CDR3 consists of 17 residues. Written as DNA, the CDR3 is TGCAGTGCTAGACCTTGGACCGGCGGGACGAACACCGGGGAGCTGTTTTTT. Translation gives CSARPWTGGTNTGELFF.

This clone showed up just a few times. V gene TRBV6-2 or TRBV6-3 combines with J gene TRBJ2-7; 11 nucleotides line up with TRBD1. V dropped 6 bases and J dropped 5; count of bases not matched to a gene: 12. Germline V gene data show CDR1 as MNHEY and CDR2 as SVGEGT. The CDR3 length is 16 residues. The CDR3 bases are TGTGCCAGCAGAGGGTTGGGACAGGGGGGCTTGGACGAGCAGTACTTC. Its translation is CASRGLGQGGLDEQYF.

This clone was found many times. This chain links TRBV5-4 with TRBJ2-2, with D perhaps matching TRBD2 (6 bases). Trimming left V 0 bases short and J 5 bases short, with 14 bases between. CDR3 length: 16 residues. Germline V gene lookup returns CDR1 SGHNT and CDR2 YYREEE (reference sequence). CDR3 protein: CASSLVRGSGTGELFF. CDR3 nucleotide sequence: TGTGCCAGCAGCTTGGTTCGGGGGAGTGGTACCGGGGAGCTGTTTTTT.

V and J are TRBV20-1 and TRBJ2-3; D gene ambiguous. The CDR3 runs 14 residues. Trimming shortened V by 8 bases and J by 3 bases, and 18 bases separated the two germline ends. Germline V lookup: CDR1 DFQATT, CDR2 SNEGSKA (reference sequence). As DNA, the CDR3 is TGCAGTTCTATAGATCCATCCGGTACAGATACGCAGTATTTT. Encoded protein: CSSIDPSGTDTQYF.

In this sample, this clone turned up many times. The genes are TRBV6-5 and TRBJ1-1; TRBD1 aligns across 10 bases. The CDR3 length is 16 residues. CDR1 MNHEY and CDR2 SVGAGI come from the germline V gene. With 0 bases clipped from V and 0 bases from J, the junction kept 1 base outside the gene matches. CDR3: CASSYSTGGMNTEAFF. Written as DNA, the CDR3 is TGTGCCAGCAGTTACTCGACAGGGGGCATGAACACTGAAGCTTTCTTT.

Concerning this clone itself: A much larger clonotype is one base distant, so this may be a read error. V usage is TRBV9 and J usage is TRBJ2-7, with 9 bases aligning to TRBD2. Looked up from germline, CDR1 is SGDLS and CDR2 is YYNGEE. The trim removed 3 bases at V and 5 bases at J, leaving 15 bases unmatched. This CDR3 spans 17 amino acids. CDR3 nucleotide sequence: TGTGCCAGCAGCGACAGGGGAGGTAGCGGGAGTACTGACGAGCAGTACTTC. It yields the protein CASSDRGGSGSTDEQYF.

In this sample, this clone turned up a few times. The chain links TRBV19 to TRBJ1-5; D is uncertain. The germline V and J ends were trimmed by 8 bases and 5 bases, with 10 bases remaining between them. The CDR3 covers 12 residues. Germline CDR1 reads LNHDA; CDR2 reads SQIVND (reference sequence). Here the CDR3 reads CASWFGYQPQHF. The CDR3 DNA reads TGTGCCAGTTGGTTTGGGTATCAGCCCCAGCATTTT.